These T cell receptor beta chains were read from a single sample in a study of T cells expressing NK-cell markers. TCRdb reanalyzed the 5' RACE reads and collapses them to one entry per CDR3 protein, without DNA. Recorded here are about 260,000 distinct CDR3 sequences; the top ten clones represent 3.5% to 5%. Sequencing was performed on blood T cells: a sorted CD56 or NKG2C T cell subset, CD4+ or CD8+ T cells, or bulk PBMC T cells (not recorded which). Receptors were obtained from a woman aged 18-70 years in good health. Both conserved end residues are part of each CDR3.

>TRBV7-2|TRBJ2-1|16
CASSLSRLAGSNEQFF
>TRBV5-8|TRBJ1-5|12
CASSAPNQPQHF
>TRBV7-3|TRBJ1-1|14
CASSPNPGYTEAFF
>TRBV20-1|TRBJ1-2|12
CSARQFLGGYTF
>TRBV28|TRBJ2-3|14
CASSLGLRTDTQYF
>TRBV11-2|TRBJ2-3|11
CASSLERGQYF
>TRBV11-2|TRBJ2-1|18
CASSRGLAGVRGRNEQFF
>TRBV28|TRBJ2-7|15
CASRAPGTGGFEQYF
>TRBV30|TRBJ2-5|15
CARNTKIAAGETQYF
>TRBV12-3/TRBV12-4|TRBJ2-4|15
CASSLGAGGLNIQYF
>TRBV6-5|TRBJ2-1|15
CASSLTGTLYNEQFF
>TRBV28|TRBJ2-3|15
CASSLWGTSTDTQYF
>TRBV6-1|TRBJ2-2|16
CASRLRGPANTGELFF
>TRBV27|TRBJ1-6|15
CASSLVGNYNSPLHF
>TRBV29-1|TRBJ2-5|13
CSVGTGTQETQYF
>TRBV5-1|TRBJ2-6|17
CASTRDASSLGANVLTF
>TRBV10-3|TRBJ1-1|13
CAISAGLNTEAFF
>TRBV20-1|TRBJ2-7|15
CSALIGTGGSYEQYF
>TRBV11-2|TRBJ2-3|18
CASSLEGLAGWGTDTQYF
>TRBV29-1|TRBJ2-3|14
CSVEGGRAGDTQYF
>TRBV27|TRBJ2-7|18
CASSPPPLAGGPTYEQYF
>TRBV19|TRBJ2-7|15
CASSSGQGSSYEQYF
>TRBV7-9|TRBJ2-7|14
CASSLDASSYEQYF
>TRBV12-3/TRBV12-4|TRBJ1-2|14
CASSFRTGLHGYTF
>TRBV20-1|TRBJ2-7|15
CSARIAGGPNYEQYF
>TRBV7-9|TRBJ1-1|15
CASQYEDLMNTEAFF
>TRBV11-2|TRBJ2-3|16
CASSYPGTGGADTQYF
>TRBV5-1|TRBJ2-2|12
CARARYTGELFF
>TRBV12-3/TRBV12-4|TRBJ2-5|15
CASSQLAGVQETQYF
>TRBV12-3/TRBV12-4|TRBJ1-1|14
CASIRGSRNTEAFF
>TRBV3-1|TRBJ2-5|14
CASSSGWIQETQYF
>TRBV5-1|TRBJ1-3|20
CASSFNYGTEGLLSGNTIYF
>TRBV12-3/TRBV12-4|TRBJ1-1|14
CASSPPTEYGEAFF
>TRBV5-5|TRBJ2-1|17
CASSSGTGREDYNEQFF
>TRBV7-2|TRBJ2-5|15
CASSSRTRMGETQYF
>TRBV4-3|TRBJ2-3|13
CASSLGWEDTQYF
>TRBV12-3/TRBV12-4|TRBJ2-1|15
CASSQSGTSYNEQFF
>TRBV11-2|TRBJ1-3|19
CASSHHRDRVPSSGNTIYF
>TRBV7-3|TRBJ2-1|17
CASSSLGGAGGYNEQFF
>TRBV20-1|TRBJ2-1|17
CSARNGGGRSSYNEQFF
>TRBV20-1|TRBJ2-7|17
CSAPAGLAGYRSYEQYF
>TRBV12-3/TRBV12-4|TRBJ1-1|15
CASRSPGRWNTEAFF
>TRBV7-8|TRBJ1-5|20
CASSLGYGRNLPDSNQPQHF
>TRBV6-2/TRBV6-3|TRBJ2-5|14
CASSPGTGWKTQYF
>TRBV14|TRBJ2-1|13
CASSQDLLAKQFF